The 8 T cell receptor beta chains below come from one sample, sequenced in a study of response to subunit inactivated influenza vaccine. MiXCR, applied by TCRdb to the RT-PCR reads, yields one record per CDR3 protein. The sample includes 500,000 to 600,000 distinct CDR3 sequences, around 15% of them seen just once. The source was PBMCs from blood, collected approximately 12 days after vaccination. Receptors were obtained from a man aged 50-59 years who received an inactivated influenza vaccine.

The rearrangement joins TRBV4-2 to TRBJ2-1; the match to TRBD2 covers 7 bases. CDR1 LGHNA and CDR2 YNFKEQ come from the germline V gene. V trimming: 4 bases; J trimming: 1 base; junction bases outside the gene matches: 13. The CDR3 has 18 amino acids. The CDR3 DNA sequence: TGTGCCAGCAGCCCCGCCTTGGTGGGCGGGGGATCCTACAATGAGCAGTTCTTC. It is translated as CASSPALVGGGSYNEQFF.

This clonotype was seen ten or more times. The chain employs TRBV5-5 and TRBJ2-3; the match to TRBD1 covers 8 bases. V was pared by 0 bases and J by 1 base, with 4 bases of the junction left unmatched. This CDR3 contains 16 residues. Germline V CDR1 and CDR2: SGHKS, YYEKEE (reference sequence). The CDR3 sequence: CASSLGQGIGTDTQYF. CDR3 DNA sequence: TGTGCCAGCAGCTTGGGACAGGGGATAGGCACAGATACGCAGTATTTT.

This clonotype occurred a few times. This chain uses TRBV5-6 with TRBJ2-2, with 7 bases lining up with TRBD1. The V gene's germline CDR1 is SGHDT and CDR2 YYEEEE. V gave up 4 bases and J gave up 6 bases; unmatched junction bases: 6. The CDR3 runs 14 residues. The DNA for the CDR3 is TGTGCCAGCAGCCCGACAGGGTTTCCCGGGGAGCTGTTTTTT. It specifies CASSPTGFPGELFF.

The V gene is TRBV20-1, the J gene TRBJ1-5, with D perhaps matching TRBD1 (6 bases). CDR1 DFQATT and CDR2 SNEGSKA come from the germline V gene (reference sequence). This CDR3 spans 16 amino acids. V lost 2 bases to trimming and J lost 0 bases, with 14 bases between them. CDR3 in amino acids: CSARIRGDYSNQPQHF. CDR3 sequence (DNA): TGCAGTGCTAGAATCAGGGGCGATTATAGCAATCAGCCCCAGCATTTT.

This clonotype was recorded a few times. This sequence joins TRBV12-3 or TRBV12-4 and TRBJ1-6; D is uncertain. The CDR3 contains 17 residues. Between the trimmed V and J ends, which lost 5 bases and 0 bases, there was a span of 14 bases. CDR3 in amino acids: CASSATEIASYNSPLHF. In DNA form, the CDR3 reads TGTGCCAGCAGTGCTACAGAGATAGCCTCCTATAATTCACCCCTCCACTTT.

At least ten counts were recorded for this clonotype. V and J are TRBV29-1 and TRBJ2-5; 11 bases are shared with TRBD1. This CDR3 has 15 residues. CDR1 is SQVTM, CDR2 ANQGSEA, per germline. V lost 7 bases, J lost 1 base, and 8 bases stayed unmatched. The CDR3 DNA sequence: TGCAGCGCGGATACCGGGACAGGGGGCCAAGAGACCCAGTACTTC. Translating it yields CSADTGTGGQETQYF.

This clonotype was picked up a small number of times. The chain employs TRBV6-5 and TRBJ2-3; 7 nucleotides line up with TRBD1. Germline V CDR1 and CDR2: MNHEY, SVGAGI. J was trimmed by 2 bases and V by 3 bases; bases with no gene match: 5. This CDR3 is 15 amino acids long. The CDR3 spells CASSYGQESTDTQYF. CDR3 sequence (DNA): TGTGCCAGCAGTTATGGACAGGAGTCCACAGATACGCAGTATTTT.

V gene TRBV29-1 combines with J gene TRBJ2-3; 8 bases align to TRBD1. The trim removed 4 bases at V and 1 base at J, leaving 10 bases unmatched. There are 16 residues in the CDR3. Germline CDR1 SQVTM, CDR2 ANQGSEA. CDR3: CSVANRQGTGTDTQYF. The CDR3 DNA follows: TGCAGCGTTGCCAACCGACAGGGGACTGGCACAGATACGCAGTATTTT.